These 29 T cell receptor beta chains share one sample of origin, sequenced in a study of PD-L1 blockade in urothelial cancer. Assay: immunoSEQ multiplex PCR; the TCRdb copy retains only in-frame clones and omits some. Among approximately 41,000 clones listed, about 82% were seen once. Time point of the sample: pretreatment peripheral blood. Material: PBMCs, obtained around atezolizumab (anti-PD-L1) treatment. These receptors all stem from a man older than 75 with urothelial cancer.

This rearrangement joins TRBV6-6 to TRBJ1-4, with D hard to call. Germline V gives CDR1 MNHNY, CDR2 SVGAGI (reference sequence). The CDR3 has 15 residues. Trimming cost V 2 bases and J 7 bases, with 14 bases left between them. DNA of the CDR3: TGTGCCAGCAGTTACGTGGACGGGAGGGTTGAAAAACTGTTTTTT. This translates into CASSYVDGRVEKLFF.

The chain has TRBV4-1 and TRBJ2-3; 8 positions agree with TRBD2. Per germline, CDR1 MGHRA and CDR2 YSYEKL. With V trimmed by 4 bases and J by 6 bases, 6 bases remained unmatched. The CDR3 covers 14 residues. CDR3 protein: CASSLSGKLDTQYF. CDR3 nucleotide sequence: TGCGCCAGCAGCCTTAGCGGGAAATTGGATACGCAGTATTTT.

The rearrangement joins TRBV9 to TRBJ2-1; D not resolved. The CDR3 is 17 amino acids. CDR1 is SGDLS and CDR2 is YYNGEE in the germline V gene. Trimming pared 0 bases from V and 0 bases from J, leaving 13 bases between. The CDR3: CASSVGASASSYNEQFF. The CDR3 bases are TGTGCCAGCAGCGTAGGAGCTTCAGCTAGCTCCTACAATGAGCAGTTCTTC.

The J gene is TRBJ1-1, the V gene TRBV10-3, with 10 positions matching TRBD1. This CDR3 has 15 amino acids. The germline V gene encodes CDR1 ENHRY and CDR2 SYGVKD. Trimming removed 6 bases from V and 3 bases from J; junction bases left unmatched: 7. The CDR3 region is CAIRPGQGRDTEAFF. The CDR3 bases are TGTGCCATCAGGCCGGGACAGGGGCGGGACACTGAAGCTTTCTTT.

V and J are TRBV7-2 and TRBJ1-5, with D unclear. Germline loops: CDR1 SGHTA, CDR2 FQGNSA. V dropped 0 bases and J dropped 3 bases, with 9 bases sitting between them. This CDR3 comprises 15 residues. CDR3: CASSLAAGINQPQHF. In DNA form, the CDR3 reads TGTGCCAGCAGCTTAGCGGCAGGCATCAATCAGCCCCAGCATTTT.

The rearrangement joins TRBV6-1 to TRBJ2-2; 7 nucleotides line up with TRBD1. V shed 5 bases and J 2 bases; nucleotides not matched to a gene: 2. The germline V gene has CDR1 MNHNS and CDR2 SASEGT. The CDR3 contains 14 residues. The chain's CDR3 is CASSRQGNTGELFF. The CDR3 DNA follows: TGTGCCAGCAGTCGACAGGGTAACACCGGGGAGCTGTTTTTT.

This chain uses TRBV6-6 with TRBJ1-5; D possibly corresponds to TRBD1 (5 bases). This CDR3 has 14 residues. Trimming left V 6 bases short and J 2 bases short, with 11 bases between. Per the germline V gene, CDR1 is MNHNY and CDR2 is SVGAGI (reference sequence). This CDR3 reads CASSPGYGNQPQHF. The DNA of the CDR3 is TGTGCCAGCAGCCCAGGGTATGGCAATCAGCCCCAGCATTTT.

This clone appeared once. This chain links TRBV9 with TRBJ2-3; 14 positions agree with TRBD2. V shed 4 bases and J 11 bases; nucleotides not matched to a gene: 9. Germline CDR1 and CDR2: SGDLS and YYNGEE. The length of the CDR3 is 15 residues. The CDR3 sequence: CASSPRLAGGDQQYF. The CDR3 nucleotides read TGTGCCAGCAGCCCCCGACTAGCGGGAGGGGACCAGCAGTATTTT.

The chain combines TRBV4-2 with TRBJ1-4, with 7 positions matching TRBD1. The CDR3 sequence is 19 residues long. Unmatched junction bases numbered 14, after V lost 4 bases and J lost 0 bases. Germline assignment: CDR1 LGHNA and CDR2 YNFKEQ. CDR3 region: CASSPEPGQQTPTNEKLFF. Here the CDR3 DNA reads TGTGCCAGCAGCCCTGAACCGGGACAGCAAACTCCAACTAATGAAAAACTGTTTTTT.

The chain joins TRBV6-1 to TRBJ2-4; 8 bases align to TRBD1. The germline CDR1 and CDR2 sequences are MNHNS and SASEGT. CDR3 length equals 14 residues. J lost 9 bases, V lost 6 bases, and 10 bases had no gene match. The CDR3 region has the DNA TGTGCCAGCAGCCACGGACAGGGTTGGGGCATTCAGTACTTC. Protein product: CASSHGQGWGIQYF.

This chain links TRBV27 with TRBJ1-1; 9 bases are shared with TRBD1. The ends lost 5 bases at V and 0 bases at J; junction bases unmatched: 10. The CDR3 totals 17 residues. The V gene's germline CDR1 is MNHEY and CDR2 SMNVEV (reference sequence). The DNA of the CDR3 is TGTGCCAGCAGTACTGGACAGGGGAGGATCATGAACACTGAAGCTTTCTTT. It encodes CASSTGQGRIMNTEAFF.

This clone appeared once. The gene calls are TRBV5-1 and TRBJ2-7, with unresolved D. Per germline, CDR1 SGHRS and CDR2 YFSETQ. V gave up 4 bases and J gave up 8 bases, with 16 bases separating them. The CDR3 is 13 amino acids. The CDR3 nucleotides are TGCGCCAGCAGCCAAATAGACTCACCCAAGCAGTACTTC. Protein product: CASSQIDSPKQYF.

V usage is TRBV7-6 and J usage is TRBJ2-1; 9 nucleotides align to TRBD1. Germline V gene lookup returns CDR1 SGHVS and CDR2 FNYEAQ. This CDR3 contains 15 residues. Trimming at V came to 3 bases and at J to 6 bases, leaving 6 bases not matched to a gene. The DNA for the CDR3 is TGTGCCAGCAGCTTCCGGGACAGGGTGGGCAATGAGCAGTTCTTC. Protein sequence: CASSFRDRVGNEQFF.

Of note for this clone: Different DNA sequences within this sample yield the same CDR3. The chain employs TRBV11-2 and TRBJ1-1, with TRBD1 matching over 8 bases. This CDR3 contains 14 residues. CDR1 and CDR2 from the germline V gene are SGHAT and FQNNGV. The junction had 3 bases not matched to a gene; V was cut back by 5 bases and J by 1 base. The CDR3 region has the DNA TGTGCCAGCAGCCTCGGACAGGGGAACACTGAAGCTTTCTTT. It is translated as CASSLGQGNTEAFF.

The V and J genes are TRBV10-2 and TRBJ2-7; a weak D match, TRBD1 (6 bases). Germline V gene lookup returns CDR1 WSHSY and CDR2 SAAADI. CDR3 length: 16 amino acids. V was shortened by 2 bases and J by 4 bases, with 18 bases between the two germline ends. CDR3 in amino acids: CASSEHRPGTSYEQYF. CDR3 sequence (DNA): TGCGCCAGCAGTGAGCATAGGCCAGGGACATCTTACGAGCAGTACTTC.

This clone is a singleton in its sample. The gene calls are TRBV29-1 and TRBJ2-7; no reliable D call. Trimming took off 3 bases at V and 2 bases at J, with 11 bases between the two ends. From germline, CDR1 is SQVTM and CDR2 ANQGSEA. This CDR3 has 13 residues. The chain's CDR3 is CSVEDGRTYEQYF. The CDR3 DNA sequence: TGCAGCGTTGAGGATGGGCGAACCTACGAGCAGTACTTC.

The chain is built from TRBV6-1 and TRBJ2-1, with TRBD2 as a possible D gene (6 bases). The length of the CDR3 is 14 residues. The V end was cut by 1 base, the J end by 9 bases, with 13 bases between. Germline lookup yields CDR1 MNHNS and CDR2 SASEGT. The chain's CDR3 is CASSEETSWSEQFF. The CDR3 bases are TGTGCCAGCAGTGAAGAAACTAGCTGGAGTGAGCAGTTCTTC.

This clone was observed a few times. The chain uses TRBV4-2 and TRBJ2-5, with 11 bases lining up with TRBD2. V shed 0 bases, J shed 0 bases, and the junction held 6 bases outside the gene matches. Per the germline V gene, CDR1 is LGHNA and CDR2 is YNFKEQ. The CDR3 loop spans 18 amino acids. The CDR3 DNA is TGTGCCAGCAGCCAAGATCGGACTAGCGGGCTGTACCAAGAGACCCAGTACTTC. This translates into CASSQDRTSGLYQETQYF.

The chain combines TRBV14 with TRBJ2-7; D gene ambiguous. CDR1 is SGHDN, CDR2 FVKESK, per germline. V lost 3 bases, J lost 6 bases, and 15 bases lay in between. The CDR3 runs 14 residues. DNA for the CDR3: TGTGCCAGCAGCCAGCAAGGCGGTGTCCCCGAGCAGTACTTC. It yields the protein CASSQQGGVPEQYF.

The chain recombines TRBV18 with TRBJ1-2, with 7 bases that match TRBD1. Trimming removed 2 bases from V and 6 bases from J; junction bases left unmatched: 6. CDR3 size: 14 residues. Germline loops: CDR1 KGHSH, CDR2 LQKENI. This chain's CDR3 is CASSPRTGADGYTF. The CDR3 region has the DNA TGTGCCAGCTCACCAAGAACAGGGGCAGATGGCTACACCTTC.

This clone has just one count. This CDR3 is CASSIDEGGDEQFF. CDR3 DNA sequence: TGTGCCAGTAGTATAGACGAGGGGGGGGATGAGCAGTTCTTC. The rearrangement uses TRBV19 and TRBJ2-1, with D possibly matching TRBD2 (7 bases). Between the trimmed V and J ends, which lost 0 bases and 8 bases, there was a span of 11 bases. The CDR3 runs 14 residues. Looked up from germline, CDR1 is LNHDA and CDR2 is SQIVND (reference sequence).

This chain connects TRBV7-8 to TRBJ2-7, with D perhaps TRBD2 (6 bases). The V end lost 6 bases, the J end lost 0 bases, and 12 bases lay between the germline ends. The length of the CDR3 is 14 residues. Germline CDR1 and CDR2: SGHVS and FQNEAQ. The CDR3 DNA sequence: TGTGCCAGCAGTCGTAGCGGAAGCTCCTACGAGCAGTACTTC. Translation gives CASSRSGSSYEQYF. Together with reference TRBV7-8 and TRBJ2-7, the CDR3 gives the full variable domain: GAGVSQSPRYKVAKRGQDVALRCDPISGHVSLFWYQQALGQGPEFLTYFQNEAQLDKSGLPSDRFFAERPEGSVSTLKIQRTQQEDSAVYLCASSRSGSSYEQYFGPGTRLTVT.

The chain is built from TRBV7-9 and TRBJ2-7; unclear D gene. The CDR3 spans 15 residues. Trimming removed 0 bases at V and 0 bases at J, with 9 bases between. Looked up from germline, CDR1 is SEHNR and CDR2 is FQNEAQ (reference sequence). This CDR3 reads CASSLAGLSSYEQYF. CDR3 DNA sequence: TGTGCCAGCAGCTTAGCGGGCCTAAGCTCCTACGAGCAGTACTTC.

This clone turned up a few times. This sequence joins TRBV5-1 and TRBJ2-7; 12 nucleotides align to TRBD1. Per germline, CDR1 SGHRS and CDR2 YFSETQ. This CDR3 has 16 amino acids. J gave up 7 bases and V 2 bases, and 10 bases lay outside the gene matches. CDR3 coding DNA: TGCGCCAGCAGCTTTCGTTCGGGACAGGGGGCGGGGGAGCAGTACTTC. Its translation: CASSFRSGQGAGEQYF. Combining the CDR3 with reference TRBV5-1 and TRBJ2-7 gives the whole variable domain KAGVTQTPRYLIKTRGQQVTLSCSPISGHRSVSWYQQTPGQGLQFLFEYFSETQRNKGNFPGRFSGRQFSNSRSEMNVSTLELGDSALYLCASSFRSGQGAGEQYFGPGTRLTVT.

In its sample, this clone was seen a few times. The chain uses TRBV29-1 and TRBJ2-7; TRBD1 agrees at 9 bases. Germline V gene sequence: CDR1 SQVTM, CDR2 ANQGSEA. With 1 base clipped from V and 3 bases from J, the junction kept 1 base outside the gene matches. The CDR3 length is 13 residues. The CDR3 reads CSVEGTGVYEQYF. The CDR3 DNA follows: TGCAGCGTTGAAGGGACAGGGGTCTACGAGCAGTACTTC.

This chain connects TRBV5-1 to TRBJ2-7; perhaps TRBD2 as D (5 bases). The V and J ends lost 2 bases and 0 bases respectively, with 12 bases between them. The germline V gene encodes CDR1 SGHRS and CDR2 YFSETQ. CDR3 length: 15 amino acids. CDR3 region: CASSLKDFSSYEQYF. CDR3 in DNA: TGCGCCAGCAGCTTAAAGGACTTTAGCTCCTACGAGCAGTACTTC. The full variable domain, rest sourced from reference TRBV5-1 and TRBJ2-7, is KAGVTQTPRYLIKTRGQQVTLSCSPISGHRSVSWYQQTPGQGLQFLFEYFSETQRNKGNFPGRFSGRQFSNSRSEMNVSTLELGDSALYLCASSLKDFSSYEQYFGPGTRLTVT.

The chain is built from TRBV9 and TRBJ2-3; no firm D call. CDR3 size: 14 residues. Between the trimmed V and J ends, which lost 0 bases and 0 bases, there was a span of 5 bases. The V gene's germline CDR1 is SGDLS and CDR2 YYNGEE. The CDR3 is CASSVVGSTDTQYF. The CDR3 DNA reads TGTGCCAGCAGCGTAGTCGGTAGCACAGATACGCAGTATTTT.

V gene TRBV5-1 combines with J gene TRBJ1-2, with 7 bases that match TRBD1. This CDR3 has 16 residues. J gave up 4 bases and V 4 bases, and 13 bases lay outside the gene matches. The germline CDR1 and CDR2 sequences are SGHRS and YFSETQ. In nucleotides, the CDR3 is TGCGCCAGCAGCCCCGATACAGGGGTGACTGGCTATGGCTACACCTTC. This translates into CASSPDTGVTGYGYTF.

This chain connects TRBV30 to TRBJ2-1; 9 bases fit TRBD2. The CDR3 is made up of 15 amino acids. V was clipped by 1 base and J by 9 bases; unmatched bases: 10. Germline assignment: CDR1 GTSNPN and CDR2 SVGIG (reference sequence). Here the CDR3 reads CAWSGGSGSWSEQFF. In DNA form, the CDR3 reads TGTGCCTGGAGTGGGGGTAGCGGGAGTTGGAGTGAGCAGTTCTTC. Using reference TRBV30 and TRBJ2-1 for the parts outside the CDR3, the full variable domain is SQTIHQWPATLVQPVGSPLSLECTVEGTSNPNLYWYRQAAGRGLQLLFYSVGIGQISSEVPQNLSASRPQDRQFILSSKKLLLSDSGFYLCAWSGGSGSWSEQFFGPGTRLTVL.